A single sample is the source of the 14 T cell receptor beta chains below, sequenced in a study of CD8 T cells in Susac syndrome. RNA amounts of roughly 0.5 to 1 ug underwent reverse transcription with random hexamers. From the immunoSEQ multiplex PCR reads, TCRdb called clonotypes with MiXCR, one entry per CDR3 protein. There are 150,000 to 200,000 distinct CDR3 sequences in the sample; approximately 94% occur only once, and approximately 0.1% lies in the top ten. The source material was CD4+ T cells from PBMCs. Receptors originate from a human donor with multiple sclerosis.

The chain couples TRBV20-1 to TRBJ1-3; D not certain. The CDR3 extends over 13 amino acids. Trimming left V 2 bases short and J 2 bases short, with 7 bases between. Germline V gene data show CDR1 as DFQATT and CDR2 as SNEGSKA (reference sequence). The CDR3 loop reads CSARNEAGNTIYF. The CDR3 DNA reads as TGCAGTGCTAGAAACGAGGCTGGAAACACCATATATTTT.

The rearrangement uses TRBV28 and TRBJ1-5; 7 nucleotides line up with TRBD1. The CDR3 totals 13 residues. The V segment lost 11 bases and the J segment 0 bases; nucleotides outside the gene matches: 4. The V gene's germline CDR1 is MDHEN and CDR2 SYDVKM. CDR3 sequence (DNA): TGTGCCTCGACAGGGTATAGCAATCAGCCCCAGCATTTT. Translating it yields CASTGYSNQPQHF.

The chain's CDR3 is CASSWRQGAYEQYF. DNA of the CDR3: TGTGCCAGCAGCTGGCGACAGGGGGCCTACGAGCAGTACTTC. The chain employs TRBV7-2 and TRBJ2-7; 9 bases match TRBD1. Unmatched junction bases numbered 3, after V lost 4 bases and J lost 2 bases. The CDR3 is 14 residues long. In germline, CDR1 is SGHTA, CDR2 FQGNSA.

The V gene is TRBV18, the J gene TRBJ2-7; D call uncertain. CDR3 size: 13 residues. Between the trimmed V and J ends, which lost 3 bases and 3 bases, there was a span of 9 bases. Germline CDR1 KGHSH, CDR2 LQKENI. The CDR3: CASSPNNGYEQYF. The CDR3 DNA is TGTGCCAGCTCACCGAACAATGGCTACGAGCAGTACTTC.

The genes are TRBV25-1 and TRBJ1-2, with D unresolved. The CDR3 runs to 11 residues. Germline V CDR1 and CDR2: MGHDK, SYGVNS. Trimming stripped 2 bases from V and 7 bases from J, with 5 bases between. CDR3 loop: CASSEVGGYTF. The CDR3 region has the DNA TGTGCCAGCAGTGAAGTTGGTGGCTACACCTTC.

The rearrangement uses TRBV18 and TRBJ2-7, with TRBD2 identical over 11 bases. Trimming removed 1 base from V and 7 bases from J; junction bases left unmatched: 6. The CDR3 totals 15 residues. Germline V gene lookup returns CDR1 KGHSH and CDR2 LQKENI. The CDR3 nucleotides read TGTGCCAGCTCACCACGTAGCGGGGGGGCCCGGGAGCAGTACTTC. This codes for CASSPRSGGAREQYF. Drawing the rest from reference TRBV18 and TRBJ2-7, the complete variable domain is NAGVMQNPRHLVRRRGQEARLRCSPMKGHSHVYWYRQLPEEGLKFMVYLQKENIIDESGMPKERFSAEFPKEGPSILRIQQVVRGDSAAYFCASSPRSGGAREQYFGPGTRLTVT.

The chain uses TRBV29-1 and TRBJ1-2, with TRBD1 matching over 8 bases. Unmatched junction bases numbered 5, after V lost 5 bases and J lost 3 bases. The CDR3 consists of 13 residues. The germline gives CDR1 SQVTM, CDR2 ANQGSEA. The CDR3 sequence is CSVSGQGDYGYTF. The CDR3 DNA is TGCAGCGTTTCCGGACAGGGTGACTATGGCTACACCTTC.

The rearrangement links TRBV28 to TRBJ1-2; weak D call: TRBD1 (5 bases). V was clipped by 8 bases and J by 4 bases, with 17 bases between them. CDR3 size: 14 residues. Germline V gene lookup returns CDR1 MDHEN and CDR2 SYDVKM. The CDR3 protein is CASDGPRVFYGYTF. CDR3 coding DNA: TGTGCCAGCGACGGCCCCAGGGTCTTCTATGGCTACACCTTC.

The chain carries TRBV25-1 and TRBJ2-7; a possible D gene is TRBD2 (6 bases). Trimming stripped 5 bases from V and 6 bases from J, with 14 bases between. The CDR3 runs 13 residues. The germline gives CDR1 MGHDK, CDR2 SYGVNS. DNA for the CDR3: TGTGCCAGCAGTCGCGCGGGGCGGGCCGAGCAGTACTTC. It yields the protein CASSRAGRAEQYF.

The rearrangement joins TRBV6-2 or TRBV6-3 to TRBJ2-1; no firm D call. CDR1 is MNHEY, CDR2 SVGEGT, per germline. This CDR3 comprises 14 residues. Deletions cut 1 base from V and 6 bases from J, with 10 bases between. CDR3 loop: CASSYYVGGNEQFF. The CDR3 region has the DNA TGTGCCAGCAGTTACTATGTGGGTGGCAATGAGCAGTTCTTC.

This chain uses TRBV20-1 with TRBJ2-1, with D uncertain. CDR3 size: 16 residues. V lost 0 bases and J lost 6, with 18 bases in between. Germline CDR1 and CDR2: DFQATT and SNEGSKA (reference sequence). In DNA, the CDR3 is TGCAGTGCTAGAGATAAGGGCCTAGGCCCTGTCAATGAGCAGTTCTTC. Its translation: CSARDKGLGPVNEQFF.

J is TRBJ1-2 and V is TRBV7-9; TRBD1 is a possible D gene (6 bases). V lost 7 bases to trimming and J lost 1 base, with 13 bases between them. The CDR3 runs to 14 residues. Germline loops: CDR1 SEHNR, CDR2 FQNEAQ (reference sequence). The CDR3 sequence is CASNLRGDNYGYTF. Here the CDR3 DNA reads TGTGCCAGCAACTTGAGGGGGGATAACTATGGCTACACCTTC.

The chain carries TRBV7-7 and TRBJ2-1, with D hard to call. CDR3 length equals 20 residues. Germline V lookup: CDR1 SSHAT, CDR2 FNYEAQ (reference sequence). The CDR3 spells CAGRAWAKGAFPPRYNEQFF. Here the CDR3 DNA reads TGTGCGGGAAGAGCCTGGGCCAAAGGCGCTTTTCCCCCCAGATACAATGAGCAGTTCTTC.

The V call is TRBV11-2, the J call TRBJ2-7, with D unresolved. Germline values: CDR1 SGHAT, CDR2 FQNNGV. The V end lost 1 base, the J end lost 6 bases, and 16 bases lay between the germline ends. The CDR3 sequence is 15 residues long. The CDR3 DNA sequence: TGTGCCAGCAGCTTAGCTTCGGGTACGACGGTCGAGCAGTACTTC. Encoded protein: CASSLASGTTVEQYF.